The 9 T cell receptor beta chains below all came from one sample that was sequenced in a study of T cell responses to AZD1222 COVID-19 vaccine (dated by TCRdb to the early 2020s). What this sample's time point label stands for: baseline before first vaccination. Receptors were amplified or captured by the immunoSEQ multiplex PCR assay. Not all clones reach the TCRdb copy of this immuneACCESS table, which keeps in-frame sequences only. Checked studies attribute under half of the gap to unresolved V genes and leave the rest unexplained. Present in this sample are around 100,000 clones, roughly 90% of which were seen just once. In total, the top ten clones hold about 17% of the sample. Here the sequenced sample was peripheral blood, taken on day 0 of AZD1222 vaccination. The receptors come from an adult in good health.

V usage is TRBV3-1 (or the pseudogene TRBV3-2) and J usage is TRBJ2-1; 15 bases map to TRBD2. Trimming at V came to 1 base and at J to 9 bases, leaving 4 bases not matched to a gene. Germline CDR1 LGHDT, CDR2 YNNKEL (reference sequence). The CDR3 contains 16 residues. The CDR3: CASSQGTSGGAGEQFF. The CDR3 DNA reads as TGTGCCAGCAGCCAAGGGACTAGCGGGGGGGCCGGTGAGCAGTTCTTC.

The chain uses TRBV7-2 and TRBJ1-2, with no clear D. The germline V gene encodes CDR1 SGHTA and CDR2 FQGNSA. Trimming cost V 1 base and J 5 bases, with 11 bases left between them. The CDR3 extends over 14 amino acids. CDR3 sequence: CASSLVVGNYGYTF. The CDR3 coding sequence is TGTGCCAGCAGCTTAGTGGTAGGGAATTATGGCTACACCTTC.

The V and J genes are TRBV5-6 and TRBJ1-6, with a tentative D call TRBD1 (5 bases). Germline lookup yields CDR1 SGHDT and CDR2 YYEEEE. The CDR3 totals 14 residues. Trimming took 1 base from V and 9 from J, leaving 11 bases between them. The CDR3 reads CASSLFRGSSPLHF. The CDR3 DNA sequence: TGTGCCAGCAGCTTGTTTAGGGGAAGTTCACCCCTCCACTTT.

The chain joins TRBV6-5 to TRBJ2-7; 9 bases agree with TRBD1. Per germline, CDR1 MNHEY and CDR2 SVGAGI. V lost 4 bases to trimming and J lost 1 base; unmatched junction nucleotides: 5. This CDR3 comprises 15 residues. In DNA form, the CDR3 reads TGTGCCAGCAGTTCCCTCGGGACAGGGTCCTACGAGCAGTACTTC. This gives the protein CASSSLGTGSYEQYF.

The J gene is TRBJ1-4, the V gene TRBV27; the D is unclear. Germline CDR1 reads MNHEY; CDR2 reads SMNVEV (reference sequence). The CDR3 spans 15 residues. V lost 3 bases and J lost 7, with 15 bases in between. This CDR3 reads CASSLLGSAPEKLFF. In nucleotides, the CDR3 is TGTGCCAGCAGTTTGTTAGGGTCTGCACCTGAAAAACTGTTTTTT.

The chain has TRBV19 and TRBJ2-2; D unclear. The germline V gene encodes CDR1 LNHDA and CDR2 SQIVND (reference sequence). Trimming stripped 6 bases from V and 2 bases from J, with 4 bases between. CDR3 length: 12 residues. CDR3 nucleotides: TGTGCCAGTAGACCTAACACCGGGGAGCTGTTTTTT. Protein sequence: CASRPNTGELFF.

The rearrangement joins TRBV11-1 to TRBJ1-2; D is unclear. V was pared by 2 bases and J by 3 bases, with 7 bases between. This CDR3 is 13 amino acids long. The germline gives CDR1 SGHAT, CDR2 FQDESV (reference sequence). CDR3 protein: CASSLNEDYGYTF. The CDR3 DNA sequence: TGTGCCAGCAGCTTAAATGAAGACTATGGCTACACCTTC.

This clone was seen only a few times. The gene calls are TRBV2 and TRBJ2-1; 10 bases map to TRBD1. The V gene's germline CDR1 is SNHLY and CDR2 FYNNEI. CDR3 size: 15 residues. The ends lost 4 bases at V and 4 bases at J; junction bases unmatched: 4. The CDR3 DNA follows: TGTGCCAGCAGTGGAGGACAGGGGGTTTACAATGAGCAGTTCTTC. This codes for CASSGGQGVYNEQFF.

V gene TRBV19 combines with J gene TRBJ2-7; weak D call: TRBD1 (6 bases). This CDR3 contains 14 residues. Germline V gene data show CDR1 as LNHDA and CDR2 as SQIVND (reference sequence). V shed 5 bases and J shed 3 bases, with 14 bases lying between them. In nucleotides, the CDR3 is TGTGCCAGTAGTGGAGCAGGGGTCTACTACGAGCAGTACTTC. It is translated as CASSGAGVYYEQYF.